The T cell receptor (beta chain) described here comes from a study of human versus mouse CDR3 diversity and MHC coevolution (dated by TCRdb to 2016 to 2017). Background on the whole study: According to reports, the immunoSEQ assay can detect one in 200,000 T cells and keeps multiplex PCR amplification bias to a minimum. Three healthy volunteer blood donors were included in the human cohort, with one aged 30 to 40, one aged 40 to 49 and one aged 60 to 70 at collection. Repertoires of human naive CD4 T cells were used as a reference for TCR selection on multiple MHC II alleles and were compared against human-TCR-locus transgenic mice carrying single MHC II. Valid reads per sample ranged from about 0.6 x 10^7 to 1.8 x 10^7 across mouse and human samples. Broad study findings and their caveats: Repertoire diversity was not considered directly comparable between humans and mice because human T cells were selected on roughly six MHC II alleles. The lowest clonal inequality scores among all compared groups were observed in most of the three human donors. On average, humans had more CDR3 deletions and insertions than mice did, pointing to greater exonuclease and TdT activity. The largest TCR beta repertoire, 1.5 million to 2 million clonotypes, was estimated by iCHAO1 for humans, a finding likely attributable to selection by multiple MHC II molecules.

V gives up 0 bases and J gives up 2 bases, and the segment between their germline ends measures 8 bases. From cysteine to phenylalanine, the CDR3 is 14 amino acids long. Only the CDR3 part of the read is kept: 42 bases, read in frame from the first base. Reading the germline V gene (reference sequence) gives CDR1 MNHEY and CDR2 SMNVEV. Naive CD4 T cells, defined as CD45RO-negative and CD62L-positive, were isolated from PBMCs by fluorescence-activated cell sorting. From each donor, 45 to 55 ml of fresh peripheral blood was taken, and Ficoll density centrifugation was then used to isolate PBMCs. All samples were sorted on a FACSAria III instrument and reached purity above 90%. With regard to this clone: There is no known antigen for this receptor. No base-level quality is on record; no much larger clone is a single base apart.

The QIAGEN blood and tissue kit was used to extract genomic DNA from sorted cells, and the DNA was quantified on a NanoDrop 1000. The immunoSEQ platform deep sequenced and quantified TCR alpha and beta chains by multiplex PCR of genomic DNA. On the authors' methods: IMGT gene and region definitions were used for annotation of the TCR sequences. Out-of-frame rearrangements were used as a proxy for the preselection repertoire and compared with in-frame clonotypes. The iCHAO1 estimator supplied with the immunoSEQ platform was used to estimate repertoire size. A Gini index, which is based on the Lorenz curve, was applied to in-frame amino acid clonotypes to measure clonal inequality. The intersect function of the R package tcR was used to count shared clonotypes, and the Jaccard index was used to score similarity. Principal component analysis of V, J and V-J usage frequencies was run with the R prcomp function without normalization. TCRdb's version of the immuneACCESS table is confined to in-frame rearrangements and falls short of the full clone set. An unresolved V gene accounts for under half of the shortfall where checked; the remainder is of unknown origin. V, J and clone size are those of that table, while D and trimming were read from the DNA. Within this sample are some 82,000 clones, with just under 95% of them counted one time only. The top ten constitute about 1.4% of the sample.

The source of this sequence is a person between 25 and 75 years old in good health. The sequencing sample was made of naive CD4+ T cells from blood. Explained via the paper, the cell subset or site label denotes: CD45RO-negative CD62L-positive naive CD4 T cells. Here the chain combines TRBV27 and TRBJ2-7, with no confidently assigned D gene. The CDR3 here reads CASSLSTVTYEQYF. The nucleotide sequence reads TGTGCCAGCAGTTTATCCACAGTCACCTACGAGCAGTACTTC.